This T cell receptor beta chain is from a study of T cells in Graves' hyperthyroidism and ophthalmopathy. The length of the CDR3 is 17 residues. The V gene's germline CDR1 is SNHLY and CDR2 FYNNEI. V shed 7 bases, J shed 3 bases, and the junction held 15 bases outside the gene matches. This clonotype was detected ten times or more. Its target is unknown. Authors of the study amplified TCR beta CDR3 regions from RNA transcripts. First-round RT-PCR of the TCR CDR3 relied on the HTBI primer set. TCRdb independently ran MiXCR on the multiplex PCR reads; one entry per CDR3 protein. The table records 620,000 or so distinct CDR3 sequences, approximately 15% of them present only once. A Clinical Activity Score of at least 3, a NOSPECS grade of at least 4 and a duration under 3 months were recorded in the ophthalmopathy patients. Notes on the study in general: Model-based prediction identified ophthalmopathy a median approximately 6 months prior to its onset.

Sequencing used blood. The TCR was taken from a woman in her 50s with Graves' ophthalmopathy. The chain recombines TRBV2 with TRBJ1-1; 9 nucleotides agree with TRBD1. CDR3 bases: TGTGCCAGCATGGGGACAGGGTTTTTGAGTCGCGACACTGAAGCTTTCTTT. Translating it yields CASMGTGFLSRDTEAFF.